These T cell receptor beta chains were read from a single sample in a study of blood T cell repertoires in COVID-19. Some clones are missing from TCRdb's copy, which holds only in-frame ones; the method was immunoSEQ multiplex PCR. The table has some 50,000 clones, 75% to 90% seen once; the top ten hold roughly 55%. The material sequenced was peripheral blood. These receptors were taken from a man aged 65 to 79 with acute or convalescent COVID-19. Each CDR3 is given with its conserved first and last residue. The D gene is left open where the match is weak. Some rows mark clone size as missing; the rest say once, few, many or name a class of expanded clone.

TRBJ2-3 NA NA TRBV5-1 CASSPTPPDTQYF TGCGCCAGCAGCCCGACTCCGCCGGATACGCAGTATTTT
TRBJ1-2 NA NA TRBV9 CASSPAVEVQPYYGYTF TGTGCCAGCAGCCCCGCGGTAGAGGTGCAACCATACTATGGCTACACCTTC
TRBJ1-2 TRBD1 NA TRBV4-1 CASSQGDRSGYGYTF TGCGCCAGCAGCCAGGGGGACAGGTCAGGCTATGGCTACACCTTC
TRBJ1-2 TRBD1 NA TRBV4-1 CASSQASRQGIGGYTF TGCGCCAGCAGCCAAGCCTCGAGACAGGGGATAGGAGGCTACACCTTC
TRBJ2-1 NA few TRBV19 CASSPGRDTLGNEQFF TGTGCCAGTAGCCCTGGCCGGGACACCCTGGGGAATGAGCAGTTCTTC
TRBJ2-3 TRBD2 NA TRBV9 CASSVATSGTTHTDTQYF TGTGCCAGCAGCGTAGCTACATCCGGGACTACTCACACAGATACGCAGTATTTT
TRBJ1-5 NA NA TRBV19 CASSIGGGADQPQHF TGTGCCAGTAGTATAGGGGGGGGAGCGGATCAGCCCCAGCATTTT
TRBJ2-3 NA once TRBV7-2 CASSFYTDTQYF TGTGCCAGCAGCTTCTACACAGATACGCAGTATTTT
TRBJ1-6 TRBD1 NA TRBV5-4 CASSSGQTSPLHF TGTGCCAGCAGCTCGGGACAGACTTCACCCCTCCACTTT
TRBJ1-2 NA NA TRBV27 CASSFWDKRTGYTF TGTGCCAGCAGTTTCTGGGACAAGAGGACGGGCTACACCTTC
TRBJ1-1 NA NA TRBV7-2 CASSLRGNTEAFF TGTGCCAGCAGCTTAAGGGGGAACACTGAAGCTTTCTTT
TRBJ2-5 TRBD1 NA TRBV11-2 CASSLQRQGQETQYF TGTGCCAGCAGCCTCCAGAGACAGGGGCAAGAGACCCAGTACTTC
TRBJ2-3 NA NA TRBV7-2 CASSLIIDTQYF TGTGCCAGCAGCCTTATTATAGATACGCAGTATTTT
TRBJ2-1 TRBD2 NA TRBV28 CASSRPVVIAGWDWIF TGTGCCAGCAGTAGGCCGGTTGTGATAGCGGGATGGGACTGGATCTTC
TRBJ1-6 TRBD1 NA TRBV7-9 CASSGQGNSPLHF TGTGCCAGCAGCGGACAGGGGAATTCACCCCTCCACTTT
TRBJ2-5 NA NA TRBV12-3/TRBV12-4 CASSPQGTQYF TGTGCCAGCAGCCCCCAGGGCACCCAGTACTTC
TRBJ2-7 NA NA TRBV7-2 CASSLEVTRPTYEQYF TGTGCCAGCAGCTTAGAGGTGACAAGGCCCACCTACGAGCAGTACTTC
TRBJ1-2 NA NA TRBV4-3 CASSRGIYYGYTF TGCGCCAGCAGCCGAGGGATATACTATGGCTACACCTTC
TRBJ1-1 NA NA TRBV27 CASSDTMNTEAFF TGTGCCAGCAGTGACACAATGAACACTGAAGCTTTCTTT
TRBJ1-4 NA NA TRBV19 CASSIRSNEKLFF TGTGCCAGTAGTATTCGGTCTAATGAAAAACTGTTTTTT
TRBJ2-7 NA NA TRBV28 CASSFPQRYEQYF TGTGCCAGCAGTTTCCCCCAGCGCTACGAGCAGTACTTC
TRBJ1-2 TRBD1 NA TRBV7-6 CASSMSLAGAGGGYTF TGTGCCAGCAGCATGAGCCTAGCGGGCGCAGGGGGTGGCTACACCTTC
TRBJ2-7 TRBD2 NA TRBV6-6 CASSTQREGREQYF TGTGCCAGCAGTACCCAGCGGGAGGGCCGCGAGCAGTACTTC
TRBJ1-3 NA NA TRBV10-3 CAAGTGSSGNTIYF TGTGCCGCTGGAACAGGGTCAAGTGGAAACACCATATATTTT
TRBJ2-5 NA NA TRBV6-2/TRBV6-3 CASSYGGRGEETQYF TGTGCCAGCAGTTACGGCGGCAGGGGTGAGGAGACCCAGTACTTC
TRBJ1-2 TRBD1 NA TRBV19 CASSDQGAKGYTF TGTGCCAGTAGTGACCAGGGGGCGAAGGGCTACACCTTC
TRBJ1-1 NA few TRBV7-9 CASTEIGQIMNTEAFF TGTGCCAGCACAGAAATAGGACAGATCATGAACACTGAAGCTTTCTTT
TRBJ1-5 TRBD1 few TRBV5-1 CASSLGTGDDQPQHF TGCGCCAGCAGCTTGGGGACAGGGGATGATCAGCCCCAGCATTTT
TRBJ1-2 TRBD1 NA TRBV5-1 CASSPDRGGYTF TGCGCCAGCAGCCCTGACAGGGGCGGCTACACCTTC
TRBJ1-2 NA NA TRBV19 CASGLRDQGYTF TGTGCCAGTGGTTTGAGGGATCAAGGCTACACCTTC
TRBJ1-4 TRBD1 NA TRBV30 CAWSVRTGVNEKLFF TGTGCCTGGAGTGTACGGACAGGGGTTAATGAAAAACTGTTTTTT
TRBJ2-1 TRBD2 NA TRBV6-4 CASRPQSLGGGEQFF TGTGCCAGCAGGCCCCAATCACTTGGCGGGGGGGAGCAGTTCTTC
TRBJ2-2 TRBD1 NA TRBV7-8 CASSLWGQGPGELFF TGTGCCAGCAGCTTATGGGGACAGGGGCCCGGGGAGCTGTTTTTT
TRBJ2-1 TRBD2 NA TRBV4-3 CASSQGLSSGSDEQFF TGCGCCAGCAGCCAAGGGCTCTCTAGCGGGAGCGATGAGCAGTTCTTC
TRBJ1-3 NA few TRBV19 CAGMTRGGSGNTIYF TGTGCCGGCATGACGCGGGGAGGCTCTGGAAACACCATATATTTT
TRBJ2-5 NA NA TRBV7-9 CASSLAGGETQYF TGTGCCAGCAGCTTGGCAGGTGGGGAGACCCAGTACTTC
TRBJ2-7 NA once TRBV4-1 CASSQVEGPYEQYF TGCGCCAGCAGCCAAGTGGAGGGGCCTTACGAGCAGTACTTC
TRBJ2-1 NA NA TRBV7-2 CASSLYIPYNEQFF TGTGCCAGCAGCTTATACATCCCCTACAATGAGCAGTTCTTC
TRBJ2-7 NA NA TRBV19 CASSPYEGDLPYEQYF TGTGCCAGTAGTCCGTACGAGGGGGACCTACCCTACGAGCAGTACTTC
TRBJ2-7 TRBD2 NA TRBV29-1 CSVEASGAYREQYF TGCAGCGTTGAGGCTAGCGGGGCCTACAGGGAGCAGTACTTC
TRBJ1-1 NA NA TRBV5-1 CASSLIGGNTEAFF TGCGCCAGCAGCTTGATCGGAGGGAACACTGAAGCTTTCTTT
TRBJ2-2 NA NA TRBV28 CASRPRSGPTGELFF TGTGCCAGCAGGCCGAGGTCAGGGCCCACCGGGGAGCTGTTTTTT
TRBJ1-1 NA NA TRBV5-5 CASSLSGERTEAFF TGTGCCAGCAGCCTATCCGGGGAAAGGACTGAAGCTTTCTTT
TRBJ2-7 TRBD1 few TRBV5-1 CASSVQGQGYEQYF TGCGCCAGCAGCGTACAGGGGCAGGGTTACGAGCAGTACTTC
TRBJ2-7 NA NA TRBV1 CTSSQDTYEQYF TGCACCAGCAGCCAAGACACCTACGAGCAGTACTTC
TRBJ2-3 NA NA TRBV6-5 CASSYSPQGQDTQYF TGTGCCAGCAGTTACTCCCCACAGGGTCAGGATACGCAGTATTTT
TRBJ2-5 NA NA TRBV30 CAWSDRQRSRETQYF TGTGCCTGGAGTGACCGACAGAGATCTAGGGAGACCCAGTACTTC
TRBJ1-2 NA NA TRBV6-5 CASRLRGADGYTF TGTGCCAGCAGACTGCGGGGGGCCGATGGCTACACCTTC
TRBJ1-1 NA many TRBV29-1 CSALSRVMNTEAFF TGCAGCGCCCTAAGCAGGGTTATGAACACTGAAGCTTTCTTT
TRBJ1-3 NA NA TRBV3-1/TRBV3-2 CASSQGASGNTIYF TGTGCCAGCAGCCAGGGGGCGTCGGGAAACACCATATATTTT
TRBJ2-1 NA NA TRBV7-2 CASSWGKGDEQFF TGTGCCAGCAGCTGGGGAAAAGGGGATGAGCAGTTCTTC
TRBJ2-2 NA NA TRBV9 CASSYFSDGELFF TGTGCCAGCAGCTATTTCAGCGACGGGGAGCTGTTTTTT
TRBJ1-5 NA NA TRBV4-2 CASSQEGTQPQHF TGTGCCAGCAGCCAAGAGGGGACACAGCCCCAGCATTTT
TRBJ1-5 TRBD1 NA TRBV5-5 CASSLSGDRANQPQHF TGTGCCAGCAGCTTAAGCGGCGACAGGGCCAATCAGCCCCAGCATTTT